This T cell receptor (beta chain) came from a study of blood T cell repertoires in COVID-19. Study-wide background: PBMCs, B-cell-depleted T cells, or T cells were the source of the cDNA or gDNA that made up the material.

The CDR3 length is 14 residues. CDR1 is ENHRY, CDR2 SYGVKD, per germline. V was pared by 2 bases and J by 7 bases, with 14 bases between. A single count supports this clone. Clones were read by immunoSEQ multiplex PCR, and TCRdb kept only the in-frame ones, dropping some. The sample shows 95,000 to 150,000 clones, 88% of them seen only once. The receptor was isolated from a woman between 45 and 65 years old with active or convalescent COVID-19. The gene calls are TRBV10-3 and TRBJ1-2; a weak D match, TRBD1 (5 bases). Sequencing was carried out using peripheral blood. CDR3 sequence (DNA): TGTGCCATCAGTGAGCCCCCCCGGGGGGTTGGCTACACCTTC. Translating it yields CAISEPPRGVGYTF.